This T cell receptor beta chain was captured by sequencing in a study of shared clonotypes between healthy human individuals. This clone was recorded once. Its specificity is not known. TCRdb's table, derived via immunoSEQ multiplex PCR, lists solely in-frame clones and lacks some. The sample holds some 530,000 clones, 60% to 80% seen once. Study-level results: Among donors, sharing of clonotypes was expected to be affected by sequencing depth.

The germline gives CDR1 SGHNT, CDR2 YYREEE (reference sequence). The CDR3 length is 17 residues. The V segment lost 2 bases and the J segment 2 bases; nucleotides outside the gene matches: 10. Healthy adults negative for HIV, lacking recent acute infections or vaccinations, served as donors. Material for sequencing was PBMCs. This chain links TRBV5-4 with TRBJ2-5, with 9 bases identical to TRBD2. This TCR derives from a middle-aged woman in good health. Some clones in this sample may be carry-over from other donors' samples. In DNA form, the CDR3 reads TGTGCCAGCAGCTTTTGGTATGGGACTAGCAGACAAGAGACCCAGTACTTC. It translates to CASSFWYGTSRQETQYF.